The 11 T cell receptor beta chains presented below share a single source sample, sequenced in a study of T-cell memory formation after mild COVID-19. MiXCR, run by TCRdb on the 5' RACE reads, gives a single entry per CDR3 protein. The sample holds about 130,000 distinct CDR3 sequences, about 6% seen once. The sequenced sample consisted of PBMCs or a T cell subset sorted from them (not recorded which). These TCRs come from an adult woman who had mild COVID-19 (a few samples of this study predate the infection). Cell type and time point are not known.

The chain carries TRBV30 and TRBJ1-1, with D perhaps TRBD1 (6 bases). CDR3 length: 15 amino acids. Trimming removed 0 bases at V and 0 bases at J, with 11 bases between. From germline, CDR1 is GTSNPN and CDR2 SVGIG (reference sequence). The CDR3 DNA sequence: TGTGCCTGGAGTGTATGGGGGACAATGAACACTGAAGCTTTCTTT. Its protein is CAWSVWGTMNTEAFF.

This clonotype was recorded at least ten times. The V and J genes are TRBV7-9 and TRBJ1-6; 8 bases are shared with TRBD1. The germline CDR1 and CDR2 sequences are SEHNR and FQNEAQ (reference sequence). After removal of 4 bases from V and 7 bases from J, the junction contained 6 bases not matched to a gene. The CDR3 extends over 15 amino acids. The CDR3 loop reads CASSSLGQGNSPLHF. In DNA, the CDR3 is TGTGCCAGCAGCTCATTAGGACAGGGAAATTCACCCCTCCACTTT.

This clonotype showed up many times. V usage is TRBV20-1 and J usage is TRBJ1-5; possible D gene TRBD1, 6 bases. V was clipped by 6 bases and J by 2 bases, with 17 bases between them. CDR3 length: 15 residues. The germline V gene has CDR1 DFQATT and CDR2 SNEGSKA (reference sequence). CDR3 amino acids: CSAPEGRGGNQPQHF. CDR3 sequence (DNA): TGCAGTGCCCCAGAGGGCAGGGGTGGCAATCAGCCCCAGCATTTT.

This clonotype was seen repeatedly, ten times or more. The chain carries TRBV20-1 and TRBJ1-5, with 12 bases identical to TRBD1. Per germline, CDR1 DFQATT and CDR2 SNEGSKA (reference sequence). This CDR3 is built from 19 residues. J lost 2 bases, V lost 1 base, and 12 bases had no gene match. The CDR3, as DNA: TGCAGTGCTAGAGGACCCGGGACAGGGGGCCCTACTCGCAATCAGCCCCAGCATTTT. The encoded protein is CSARGPGTGGPTRNQPQHF.

In its sample, this clonotype was seen many times. The gene calls are TRBV7-2 and TRBJ2-7; 9 nucleotides agree with TRBD2. Looked up from germline, CDR1 is SGHTA and CDR2 is FQGNSA. The CDR3 sequence is 15 residues long. V was clipped by 0 bases and J by 5 bases; unmatched bases: 5. In nucleotides, the CDR3 is TGTGCCAGCAGCTTAGCTAGCGGGAGTTTCCACGAGCAGTACTTC. Residues: CASSLASGSFHEQYF.

This clonotype came up many times. The chain couples TRBV7-8 to TRBJ1-1, with TRBD1 as a possible D gene (6 bases). Looked up from germline, CDR1 is SGHVS and CDR2 is FQNEAQ. Trimming stripped 2 bases from V and 1 base from J, with 20 bases between. The CDR3 is made up of 18 amino acids. The CDR3 protein is CASSLPATGRGWNTEAFF. The CDR3 DNA follows: TGTGCCAGCAGCTTACCGGCTACAGGGAGGGGATGGAACACTGAAGCTTTCTTT. Complete variable domain (other parts from reference TRBV7-8 and TRBJ1-1): GAGVSQSPRYKVAKRGQDVALRCDPISGHVSLFWYQQALGQGPEFLTYFQNEAQLDKSGLPSDRFFAERPEGSVSTLKIQRTQQEDSAVYLCASSLPATGRGWNTEAFFGQGTRLTVV.

The table lists this clonotype with a few counts. The J gene is TRBJ2-7, the V gene TRBV12-3 or TRBV12-4; 10 nucleotides agree with TRBD2. V lost 6 bases to trimming and J lost 3 bases; unmatched junction nucleotides: 11. The CDR3 contains 16 residues. The CDR3 loop is CASSPSGSAIVYEQYF. The DNA for the CDR3 is TGTGCCAGCAGCCCTAGCGGGAGTGCTATTGTCTACGAGCAGTACTTC.

This clonotype was detected a few times. This chain joins TRBV12-3 or TRBV12-4 and TRBJ2-1; the D is unclear. CDR3 length: 14 residues. Trimming removed 7 bases from V and 3 bases from J, with 13 bases in between. The CDR3 spells CASIRAPIYNEQFF. CDR3 DNA: TGTGCCAGCATTAGGGCGCCCATCTACAATGAGCAGTTCTTC.

This clonotype was found many times. Here the CDR3 reads CASSPRLALETQYF. The CDR3 DNA reads TGTGCCAGCAGCCCCAGACTAGCTCTGGAGACCCAGTACTTC. This chain joins TRBV7-9 and TRBJ2-5; 7 bases are shared with TRBD2. Germline assignment: CDR1 SEHNR and CDR2 FQNEAQ (reference sequence). The CDR3 is 14 residues long. Losses at the gene ends were 5 bases for V and 5 bases for J; bases not matched to a gene: 8.

This clonotype was observed a few times. This chain joins TRBV3-1 and TRBJ1-2; D remains ambiguous. The CDR3 loop spans 15 amino acids. Trimming pared 0 bases from V and 4 bases from J, leaving 12 bases between. The germline gives CDR1 LGHDT, CDR2 YNNKEL (reference sequence). CDR3 coding DNA: TGTGCCAGCAGCCAAGAGCCAGGCGGGATCTATGGCTACACCTTC. Protein: CASSQEPGGIYGYTF.

This clonotype was recorded a few times. The chain combines TRBV20-1 with TRBJ1-1; TRBD1 matches 7 bases. J was trimmed by 0 bases and V by 2 bases; bases with no gene match: 6. Germline assignment: CDR1 DFQATT and CDR2 SNEGSKA (reference sequence). The CDR3 contains 15 residues. CDR3 sequence reads: CSARIPGTVNTEAFF. As DNA, the CDR3 is TGCAGTGCTAGAATTCCCGGGACAGTGAACACTGAAGCTTTCTTT.